The 32 T cell receptor beta chains reported below all come from one sample, sequenced in a study of PD-L1 blockade in urothelial cancer. Profiled with immunoSEQ multiplex PCR; TCRdb holds only in-frame clones, not every one. This sample has tens of thousands of clones; around 87% occur once, and the top ten carry 1.5% to 2%. The starting material was PBMCs, obtained around atezolizumab (anti-PD-L1) treatment. The receptor source for this set is a man aged 50-60 years with urothelial cancer.

V is TRBV27 and J is TRBJ2-5, with 10 bases fitting TRBD2. This CDR3 is 15 amino acids long. Germline V gene lookup returns CDR1 MNHEY and CDR2 SMNVEV (reference sequence). After removal of 3 bases from V and 1 base from J, the junction contained 2 bases not matched to a gene. As DNA, the CDR3 is TGTGCCAGCAGTTTCAGGACTAGCGGCCAAGAGACCCAGTACTTC. Translated, it gives CASSFRTSGQETQYF.

The chain combines TRBV19 with TRBJ2-7; 7 bases line up with TRBD2. From germline, CDR1 is LNHDA and CDR2 SQIVND (reference sequence). The CDR3 is 16 amino acids. J was trimmed by 2 bases and V by 3 bases; bases with no gene match: 10. The CDR3 sequence: CASSIVAGVGAYEQYF. The DNA of the CDR3 is TGTGCCAGTAGTATTGTGGCGGGAGTGGGCGCCTACGAGCAGTACTTC.

The chain combines TRBV6-6 with TRBJ2-7; tentatively, D is TRBD2 (6 bases). The CDR3 runs 14 residues. With 2 bases removed from V and 0 bases from J, the gap between germline ends came to 8 bases. Germline CDR1 is MNHNY and CDR2 is SVGAGI (reference sequence). CDR3 in DNA: TGTGCCAGCAGTTACACGACTAGCTCCTACGAGCAGTACTTC. It is translated as CASSYTTSSYEQYF.

The chain combines TRBV28 with TRBJ2-3; D is possibly TRBD2 (6 bases). The CDR3 totals 14 residues. Germline V gene data show CDR1 as MDHEN and CDR2 as SYDVKM. Trimming cost V 4 bases and J 4 bases, with 12 bases left between them. DNA of the CDR3: TGTGCCAGCAGTTCGGAGGGCTACGCAGATACGCAGTATTTT. The encoded protein is CASSSEGYADTQYF.

The rearrangement joins TRBV18 to TRBJ2-1; no definite D call. There are 15 residues in the CDR3. In germline, CDR1 is KGHSH, CDR2 LQKENI. The V end lost 6 bases, the J end lost 0 bases, and 12 bases lay between the germline ends. This chain's CDR3 is CASSHDRSSYNEQFF. The CDR3, as DNA: TGTGCCAGCTCCCATGACCGGAGCTCCTACAATGAGCAGTTCTTC. Looking up the rest from reference TRBV18 and TRBJ2-1 gives the full variable domain: NAGVMQNPRHLVRRRGQEARLRCSPMKGHSHVYWYRQLPEEGLKFMVYLQKENIIDESGMPKERFSAEFPKEGPSILRIQQVVRGDSAAYFCASSHDRSSYNEQFFGPGTRLTVL.

The V call is TRBV28, the J call TRBJ1-2; 8 positions match TRBD1. V shed 3 bases and J 4 bases; nucleotides not matched to a gene: 7. Germline CDR1 and CDR2: MDHEN and SYDVKM. CDR3 length: 15 amino acids. This CDR3 reads CASSLLGQGIYGYTF. CDR3 DNA: TGTGCCAGCAGTTTGCTCGGACAGGGTATCTATGGCTACACCTTC.

J is TRBJ2-7 and V is TRBV19; the D is unclear. Germline CDR1 and CDR2: LNHDA and SQIVND (reference sequence). The CDR3 sequence is 14 residues long. Trimming stripped 11 bases from V and 0 bases from J, with 17 bases between. The CDR3 region is CAGYASRVSYEQYF. CDR3 in DNA: TGTGCCGGTTACGCCAGCCGGGTCTCCTACGAGCAGTACTTC.

The chain is built from TRBV6-6 and TRBJ2-5; D is unresolved. Trimming removed 5 bases at V and 5 bases at J, with 6 bases between. Germline CDR1 and CDR2: MNHNY and SVGAGI (reference sequence). CDR3 length: 11 amino acids. The CDR3 is CASSVGETQYF. The CDR3 DNA reads TGTGCCAGCAGTGTCGGGGAGACCCAGTACTTC.

With regard to this clone: Other DNA sequences within the sample encode an identical CDR3. The chain uses TRBV28 and TRBJ1-1, with D possibly matching TRBD1 (5 bases). CDR3 length equals 15 residues. Germline assignment: CDR1 MDHEN and CDR2 SYDVKM. V was shortened by 3 bases and J by 0 bases, with 11 bases between the two germline ends. Here the CDR3 DNA reads TGTGCCAGCAGTTTGCCCGGACAACTGAACACTGAAGCTTTCTTT. Its protein product is CASSLPGQLNTEAFF.

The gene calls are TRBV7-2 and TRBJ2-5, with 11 bases lining up with TRBD2. CDR1 and CDR2 from the germline V gene are SGHTA and FQGNSA. The CDR3 length is 16 residues. The V segment lost 3 bases and the J segment 0 bases; nucleotides outside the gene matches: 3. CDR3 amino acids: CASSFTSGGNQETQYF. The CDR3 DNA reads TGTGCCAGCAGCTTTACTAGCGGGGGCAACCAAGAGACCCAGTACTTC.

J is TRBJ2-3 and V is TRBV9, with 7 bases identical to TRBD2. Germline values: CDR1 SGDLS, CDR2 YYNGEE. V gave up 5 bases and J gave up 6 bases; unmatched junction bases: 12. The CDR3 runs 15 residues. CDR3 protein: CASSPGELAWDTQYF. In nucleotides, the CDR3 is TGTGCCAGCAGTCCCGGGGAACTAGCGTGGGATACGCAGTATTTT.

The V call is TRBV5-1, the J call TRBJ2-2, with D possibly matching TRBD1 (6 bases). Germline V gene sequence: CDR1 SGHRS, CDR2 YFSETQ. This CDR3 contains 16 residues. V was shortened by 0 bases and J by 3 bases, with 12 bases between the two germline ends. Here the CDR3 reads CASSLGTGSYTGELFF. The CDR3 DNA follows: TGCGCCAGCAGCTTGGGAACAGGGTCCTACACCGGGGAGCTGTTTTTT.

Note on this clone: The limits of the CDR3 on the DNA are not certain, so only TCRdb's listed CDR3 is given. The chain combines TRBV27 with TRBJ2-7; the DNA was not used to check the table's D call, TRBD2. Germline CDR1 MNHEY, CDR2 SMNVEV (reference sequence). The CDR3 contains 14 residues when both ends are counted. CDR3 residues: CASSSSGLAGAWYF.

In this sample, this clone turned up once. The gene calls are TRBV27 and TRBJ2-2; TRBD2 aligns across 8 bases. Trimming removed 3 bases from V and 5 bases from J; junction bases left unmatched: 11. This CDR3 has 17 amino acids. Germline loops: CDR1 MNHEY, CDR2 SMNVEV (reference sequence). The CDR3 region has the DNA TGTGCCAGCAGTTTGGAGATGAGGACTAGCTCAACCGGGGAGCTGTTTTTT. Protein sequence: CASSLEMRTSSTGELFF.

The gene calls are TRBV5-1 and TRBJ1-2; 9 bases line up with TRBD1. Germline lookup yields CDR1 SGHRS and CDR2 YFSETQ. V trimming: 4 bases; J trimming: 2 bases; junction bases outside the gene matches: 3. CDR3 length: 14 residues. The CDR3 DNA is TGCGCCAGCAGCAGGACAGGGGAGAACTATGGCTACACCTTC. This gives the protein CASSRTGENYGYTF.

This rearrangement joins TRBV5-4 to TRBJ2-2, with a weak D call TRBD2 (5 bases). V shed 0 bases and J shed 4 bases, with 10 bases lying between them. The germline CDR1 and CDR2 sequences are SGHNT and YYREEE (reference sequence). The CDR3 runs 15 residues. CDR3 bases: TGTGCCAGCAGCTTGGGAGGGTTGAGCACCGGGGAGCTGTTTTTT. As protein: CASSLGGLSTGELFF.

The chain recombines TRBV28 with TRBJ2-7; 7 bases are a match to TRBD2. Trimming cost V 4 bases and J 0 bases; bases outside gene matches: 6. This CDR3 has 15 amino acids. Per the germline V gene, CDR1 is MDHEN and CDR2 is SYDVKM. DNA for the CDR3: TGTGCCAGCAGTTCCCCAGCGGGGTCCTCCTACGAGCAGTACTTC. Translating gives CASSSPAGSSYEQYF.

This chain connects TRBV2 to TRBJ2-4; TRBD2 aligns across 12 bases. CDR1 is SNHLY and CDR2 is FYNNEI in the germline V gene. Unmatched junction bases numbered 9, after V lost 6 bases and J lost 6 bases. The CDR3 length is 16 residues. The CDR3 coding sequence is TGTGCCAGCAGGGAACTAGCGGGAGGTTCGGGAAACATTCAGTACTTC. Translated: CASRELAGGSGNIQYF.

The chain is built from TRBV4-1 and TRBJ2-7, with 13 bases aligning to TRBD2. J was trimmed by 3 bases and V by 5 bases; bases with no gene match: 4. The CDR3 is 15 amino acids. Per the germline V gene, CDR1 is MGHRA and CDR2 is YSYEKL. CDR3 in amino acids: CASSSRTSGSYEQYF. The CDR3 bases are TGCGCCAGCAGCTCCCGGACTAGCGGGAGCTACGAGCAGTACTTC.

This sequence joins TRBV5-6 and TRBJ1-5; tentative D call: TRBD1 (5 bases). Trimming pared 0 bases from V and 5 bases from J, leaving 6 bases between. This CDR3 region has 13 residues. Germline loops: CDR1 SGHDT, CDR2 YYEEEE. CDR3: CASSLVQDQPQHF. CDR3 nucleotides: TGTGCCAGCAGCTTGGTACAGGATCAGCCCCAGCATTTT. The variable domain in full, completed from reference TRBV5-6 and TRBJ1-5, reads DAGVTQSPTHLIKTRGQQVTLRCSPKSGHDTVSWYQQALGQGPQFIFQYYEEEERQRGNFPDRFSGHQFPNYSSELNVNALLLGDSALYLCASSLVQDQPQHFGDGTRLSIL.

The CDR3 protein is CASSLTESYNEQFF. The DNA of the CDR3 is TGTGCCAGCAGCCTGACAGAGTCCTACAATGAGCAGTTCTTC. The chain couples TRBV11-2 to TRBJ2-1, with D maybe TRBD1 (5 bases). From germline, CDR1 is SGHAT and CDR2 FQNNGV. This CDR3 contains 14 residues. V lost 5 bases to trimming and J lost 1 base, with 9 bases between them.

J is TRBJ1-1 and V is TRBV30; TRBD1 matches 7 bases. Trimming removed 3 bases from V and 5 bases from J; junction bases left unmatched: 6. Germline-derived CDR1 and CDR2 are GTSNPN and SVGIG (reference sequence). CDR3 length equals 13 residues. The CDR3: CAWSHRGRTEAFF. For the CDR3, the DNA is TGTGCCTGGAGCCACAGGGGAAGGACTGAAGCTTTCTTT.

This chain joins TRBV9 and TRBJ1-3; the D gene is possibly TRBD1 (5 bases). The CDR3 extends over 17 amino acids. CDR1 is SGDLS, CDR2 YYNGEE, per germline. The ends were cut back, 0 bases at V and 2 bases at J, with 15 bases in the middle. The CDR3 nucleotides are TGTGCCAGCAGCGTAGGGGACTCTTTCTCTCCTGGAAACACCATATATTTT. This sequence encodes CASSVGDSFSPGNTIYF. The full variable domain, with the rest looked up from reference TRBV9 and TRBJ1-3, is DSGVTQTPKHLITATGQRVTLRCSPRSGDLSVYWYQQSLDQGLQFLIQYYNGEERAKGNILERFSAQQFPDLHSELNLSSLELGDSALYFCASSVGDSFSPGNTIYFGEGSWLTVV.

Concerning this clone itself: The germline gene is not matched at one end of the junction; a read error may be the cause. The chain is built from TRBV7-7 and TRBJ1-3; the D gene is possibly TRBD1 (5 bases). The CDR3 sequence is 14 residues long. The germline gives CDR1 SSHAT, CDR2 FNYEAQ (reference sequence). The CDR3 DNA reads as TGTGCTAGCAGCTTAAGCAGGGCTGGAAACACCATATATTTT. Encoded protein: CASSLSRAGNTIYF.

This chain connects TRBV5-1 to TRBJ2-3, with D maybe TRBD1 (6 bases). CDR1 and CDR2 from the germline V gene are SGHRS and YFSETQ. The V end lost 4 bases, the J end lost 0 bases, and 15 bases lay between the germline ends. The CDR3 sequence is 16 residues long. CDR3 nucleotides: TGCGCCAGCAGCCCCCGGACAGCGGTAAGCACAGATACGCAGTATTTT. Protein sequence: CASSPRTAVSTDTQYF.

This CDR3 reads CASKEAGVGYTF. The CDR3 nucleotides read TGTGCCAGCAAAGAAGCAGGGGTCGGCTACACCTTC. V gene TRBV28 combines with J gene TRBJ1-2; D might be TRBD1 (6 bases). This CDR3 spans 12 amino acids. Trimming took 7 bases from V and 8 from J, leaving 14 bases between them. CDR1 and CDR2 from the germline V gene are MDHEN and SYDVKM.

The chain is built from TRBV28 and TRBJ2-1; 7 bases fit TRBD2. From germline, CDR1 is MDHEN and CDR2 SYDVKM. V dropped 6 bases and J dropped 0; count of bases not matched to a gene: 14. The CDR3 is 18 amino acids. The CDR3, as DNA: TGTGCCAGCAGAACAGCGGGACTCATCGGTGGCTCCTACAATGAGCAGTTCTTC. It is translated as CASRTAGLIGGSYNEQFF.

This sequence joins TRBV7-6 and TRBJ1-1; D unresolved. The germline V and J ends were trimmed by 0 bases and 2 bases, with 10 bases remaining between them. This CDR3 is built from 15 residues. Germline V CDR1 and CDR2: SGHVS, FNYEAQ. This CDR3 is CASSLAPRTNTEAFF. As DNA, the CDR3 is TGTGCCAGCAGCTTAGCCCCGAGGACTAACACTGAAGCTTTCTTT.

The chain uses TRBV9 and TRBJ2-5; tentatively, D is TRBD2 (6 bases). V gave up 4 bases and J gave up 4 bases, with 14 bases separating them. The CDR3 is made up of 14 amino acids. Germline-derived CDR1 and CDR2 are SGDLS and YYNGEE. CDR3 sequence (DNA): TGTGCCAGCAGCCCTTTGGGGGGTTTAGAGACCCAGTACTTC. It is translated as CASSPLGGLETQYF.

The chain carries TRBV5-1 and TRBJ2-7, with a possible D match to TRBD1 (6 bases). The germline CDR1 and CDR2 sequences are SGHRS and YFSETQ. This CDR3 has 13 amino acids. The V end was cut by 4 bases, the J end by 0 bases, with 8 bases between. The CDR3 protein is CASSRQASYEQYF. In nucleotides, the CDR3 is TGCGCCAGCAGCCGACAGGCCTCCTACGAGCAGTACTTC.

The chain recombines TRBV4-3 with TRBJ1-1; no clear D gene. CDR1 is LGHNA, CDR2 YSLEER, per germline. The V end was cut by 3 bases, the J end by 1 base, with 3 bases between. The CDR3 extends over 12 amino acids. CDR3 sequence (DNA): TGCGCCAGCAGCCATCGGAACACTGAAGCTTTCTTT. It encodes CASSHRNTEAFF.

The chain has TRBV5-1 and TRBJ1-2; 7 nucleotides align to TRBD1. CDR1 is SGHRS and CDR2 is YFSETQ in the germline V gene. J was trimmed by 3 bases and V by 4 bases; bases with no gene match: 3. CDR3 size: 13 residues. CDR3 coding DNA: TGCGCCAGCAGCCGAGACAGGGACTATGGCTACACCTTC. Encoded protein: CASSRDRDYGYTF. Using reference TRBV5-1 and TRBJ1-2 for the parts outside the CDR3, the full variable domain is KAGVTQTPRYLIKTRGQQVTLSCSPISGHRSVSWYQQTPGQGLQFLFEYFSETQRNKGNFPGRFSGRQFSNSRSEMNVSTLELGDSALYLCASSRDRDYGYTFGSGTRLTVV.